One sample yielded the 27 T cell receptor beta chains listed below, sequenced in a study of T cell repertoires in cytomegalovirus infection. These receptors lack a known antigen. TCRdb ran MiXCR on the reads and lists one entry per CDR3 protein. The sample has 450,000 to 600,000 distinct CDR3 sequences, 30% to 40% seen once. Sequenced material: cultured PBMCs, taken from culture after CMV antigen stimulation. These receptors originate from a human donor in good health (CMV status not recorded). Some clones in this sample may be carry-over from other donors' samples.

The chain couples TRBV5-4 to TRBJ1-2; 7 bases map to TRBD1. The germline V gene has CDR1 SGHNT and CDR2 YYREEE (reference sequence). This CDR3 is built from 14 residues. V trimming: 1 base; J trimming: 6 bases; junction bases outside the gene matches: 6. The CDR3 nucleotides read TGTGCCAGCAGCTTGTTCCAGGGGGTGGATGGCTACACCTTC. It encodes CASSLFQGVDGYTF.

This chain joins TRBV6-6 and TRBJ1-3; 8 bases fit TRBD1. This CDR3 is 15 amino acids long. Germline CDR1 and CDR2: MNHNY and SVGAGI (reference sequence). Trimming took 5 bases from V and 8 from J; bases not matched to a gene: 11. Written as DNA, the CDR3 is TGTGCCAGCAGTGCCCATCAGGGGGCCGGGTACACCATATATTTT. This encodes CASSAHQGAGYTIYF.

In this sample, this clonotype turned up a few times. The chain has TRBV6-8 and TRBJ2-1; 16 bases match TRBD2. With V trimmed by 2 bases and J by 3 bases, 13 bases remained unmatched. The CDR3 runs 21 residues. In germline, CDR1 is MNHGY, CDR2 SAAAGT. CDR3 region: CASSYAIGTSGREEVYNEQFF. The CDR3 DNA is TGTGCCAGCAGTTACGCGATCGGGACTAGCGGGAGGGAGGAGGTCTACAATGAGCAGTTCTTC.

This clonotype turned up a few times. The V and J genes are TRBV28 and TRBJ2-1; 9 positions match TRBD2. CDR1 and CDR2 (germline): MDHEN, SYDVKM. The V segment lost 5 bases and the J segment 0 bases; nucleotides outside the gene matches: 2. The CDR3 sequence is 15 residues long. The CDR3 DNA follows: TGTGCCAGCAGTACTAGCGGGCTCTCCTACAATGAGCAGTTCTTC. Its translation: CASSTSGLSYNEQFF.

This clonotype was picked up many times. V and J are TRBV7-2 and TRBJ2-7; 8 bases match TRBD2. CDR1 and CDR2 (germline): SGHTA, FQGNSA. The CDR3 contains 17 residues. V gave up 1 base and J gave up 3 bases; unmatched junction bases: 11. The CDR3 region has the DNA TGTGCCAGCAGCTTAGGGGGTACAGCGGGAGAAGTCTACGAGCAGTACTTC. Its translation is CASSLGGTAGEVYEQYF. The full variable domain, its missing parts supplied by reference TRBV7-2 and TRBJ2-7, is GAGVSQSPSNKVTEKGKDVELRCDPISGHTALYWYRQSLGQGLEFLIYFQGNSAPDKSGLPSDRFSAERTGGSVSTLTIQRTQQEDSAVYLCASSLGGTAGEVYEQYFGPGTRLTVT.

A few counts support this clonotype. The chain has TRBV4-3 and TRBJ2-1; 7 bases are a match to TRBD2. Germline trimming cut 0 bases from V and 4 bases from J; bases unmatched to any gene: 3. The CDR3 sequence is 15 residues long. The V gene's germline CDR1 is LGHNA and CDR2 YSLEER. The CDR3 nucleotides are TGCGCCAGCAGCCAAGAGGCGCGGGGGTACAATGAGCAGTTCTTC. Protein product: CASSQEARGYNEQFF.

Concerning this clonotype: The germline gene is not matched at one end of the junction; a read error may be the cause. The gene calls are TRBV7-2 and TRBJ2-1; D possibly uses TRBD1 or TRBD2 (5 bases each). The CDR3 is made up of 15 amino acids. Germline CDR1 reads SGHTA; CDR2 reads FQGNSA. CDR3 nucleotide sequence: TGTGCCAGCAGTTTAGGGCGAGGGGTTCTTAATGAGCAGTTCTTC. It is translated as CASSLGRGVLNEQFF.

This clonotype was detected a few times. The chain joins TRBV28 to TRBJ1-4; D might be TRBD1 (6 bases). Germline V lookup: CDR1 MDHEN, CDR2 SYDVKM. V was pared by 5 bases and J by 5 bases, with 18 bases between. This CDR3 contains 16 residues. CDR3 amino acids: CASSPDEDRANEKLFF. CDR3 sequence (DNA): TGTGCCAGCAGTCCAGATGAGGACAGAGCAAATGAAAAACTGTTTTTT.

This clonotype has a handful of counts. V is TRBV28 and J is TRBJ2-1, with a possible D match to TRBD1 (6 bases). The germline V and J ends were trimmed by 3 bases and 4 bases, with 13 bases remaining between them. The germline V gene has CDR1 MDHEN and CDR2 SYDVKM. This CDR3 is 15 amino acids long. CDR3 DNA: TGTGCCAGCAGTTTGGGGGCTCCCGTTTACAATGAGCAGTTCTTC. Translation gives CASSLGAPVYNEQFF.

In its sample, this clonotype was seen a few times. The genes are TRBV7-6 and TRBJ2-1; 10 nucleotides align to TRBD2. The CDR3 covers 15 residues. V lost 5 bases and J lost 5; bases outside the gene matches: 6. Germline-derived CDR1 and CDR2 are SGHVS and FNYEAQ. This CDR3 is CASSKAGGRHNEQFF. The CDR3 coding sequence is TGTGCCAGCAGCAAAGCGGGAGGGCGGCACAATGAGCAGTTCTTC.

There are a few counts of this clonotype. This chain joins TRBV28 and TRBJ2-7, with D tentatively TRBD1 (6 bases). The CDR3 has 14 residues. The germline V gene has CDR1 MDHEN and CDR2 SYDVKM. Trimming took off 5 bases at V and 2 bases at J, with 13 bases between the two ends. The CDR3 nucleotides read TGTGCCAGCAGTCCAGGGGACACAACCTACGAGCAGTACTTC. The encoded protein is CASSPGDTTYEQYF.

The gene calls are TRBV7-2 and TRBJ1-5; the D is unclear. Trimming took 2 bases from V and 1 from J, leaving 9 bases between them. The CDR3 has 15 residues. The germline CDR1 and CDR2 sequences are SGHTA and FQGNSA. As DNA, the CDR3 is TGTGCCAGCAGCTTAATGGGGAGGAGCAATCAGCCCCAGCATTTT. It yields the protein CASSLMGRSNQPQHF.

V gene TRBV7-2 combines with J gene TRBJ1-3; D unclear. CDR1 and CDR2 (germline): SGHTA, FQGNSA. The CDR3 spans 14 residues. V was cut by 5 bases and J by 9 bases, with 17 bases left in between. CDR3 sequence: CASSQWVASSTIYF. The CDR3 DNA follows: TGTGCCAGCAGCCAGTGGGTGGCTAGTAGCACCATATATTTT. The complete variable domain, with remaining parts taken from reference TRBV7-2 and TRBJ1-3, reads GAGVSQSPSNKVTEKGKDVELRCDPISGHTALYWYRQSLGQGLEFLIYFQGNSAPDKSGLPSDRFSAERTGGSVSTLTIQRTQQEDSAVYLCASSQWVASSTIYFGEGSWLTVV.

The V and J genes are TRBV7-2 and TRBJ1-1; no reliable D call. Germline V CDR1 and CDR2: SGHTA, FQGNSA. The CDR3 is 14 residues long. V was pared by 1 base and J by 3 bases, with 9 bases between. The CDR3 spells CASSLGPFDTEAFF. CDR3 DNA sequence: TGTGCCAGCAGCTTAGGGCCGTTTGACACTGAAGCTTTCTTT. The whole variable domain, remainder taken from reference TRBV7-2 and TRBJ1-1, is GAGVSQSPSNKVTEKGKDVELRCDPISGHTALYWYRQSLGQGLEFLIYFQGNSAPDKSGLPSDRFSAERTGGSVSTLTIQRTQQEDSAVYLCASSLGPFDTEAFFGQGTRLTVV.

On this clonotype itself: The junction differs from germline at one of its ends, possibly a read error. The chain uses TRBV4-1 and TRBJ2-7, with TRBD1 matching over 8 bases. The CDR3 runs to 15 residues. CDR1 is MGHRA and CDR2 is YSYEKL in the germline V gene. The CDR3 coding sequence is TGTGCCAGCAGCCAATCGGACAGGGAGGCCTCCGAGCAGTACTTC. Protein: CASSQSDREASEQYF.

The genes are TRBV7-2 and TRBJ2-4; 8 bases fit TRBD1. The germline gives CDR1 SGHTA, CDR2 FQGNSA. V lost 5 bases and J lost 8; bases outside the gene matches: 8. This CDR3 region has 14 residues. The CDR3 region has the DNA TGTGCCAGCAGCCTCTGGACAGGGTCGGACATTCAGTACTTC. Translating gives CASSLWTGSDIQYF.

This chain joins TRBV20-1 and TRBJ2-3; D remains ambiguous. Per the germline V gene, CDR1 is DFQATT and CDR2 is SNEGSKA (reference sequence). The germline V and J ends were trimmed by 0 bases and 0 bases, with 16 bases remaining between them. This CDR3 spans 17 amino acids. CDR3 sequence: CSARDLVRSASTDTQYF. The CDR3 nucleotides are TGCAGTGCTAGAGATCTTGTCCGGTCAGCTAGCACAGATACGCAGTATTTT.

Only a few counts were recorded for this clonotype. The chain couples TRBV25-1 to TRBJ1-1, with no clear D. The V and J ends lost 4 bases and 10 bases respectively, with 19 bases between them. Germline values: CDR1 MGHDK, CDR2 SYGVNS. There are 14 residues in the CDR3. For the CDR3, the DNA is TGTGCCAGCAGTGCCGTTGGTTCTTCTAAGTCAGCTTTCTTT. Translating it yields CASSAVGSSKSAFF.

In DNA, the CDR3 is TGCGCCAGCAGCCAAGAATGGACAGATACGCAGTATTTT. It codes for CASSQEWTDTQYF. The rearrangement joins TRBV4-3 to TRBJ2-3; no clear D. Germline-derived CDR1 and CDR2 are LGHNA and YSLEER. V lost 0 bases and J 3 bases, leaving 4 bases between the germline ends. CDR3 length: 13 amino acids.

This clonotype has a handful of counts. The chain employs TRBV6-2 or TRBV6-3 and TRBJ2-1; 8 bases are a match to TRBD2. V lost 2 bases, J lost 5 bases, and 11 bases stayed unmatched. This CDR3 is built from 17 residues. Germline V gene sequence: CDR1 MNHEY, CDR2 SVGEGT. CDR3 sequence: CASSYHPGLARNNEQFF. The CDR3 coding sequence is TGTGCCAGCAGTTACCACCCCGGACTAGCAAGGAACAATGAGCAGTTCTTC.

This chain links TRBV20-1 with TRBJ2-5; 8 nucleotides align to TRBD1. This CDR3 spans 14 amino acids. The germline V gene has CDR1 DFQATT and CDR2 SNEGSKA (reference sequence). V shed 3 bases, J shed 4 bases, and the junction held 7 bases outside the gene matches. The CDR3 DNA is TGCAGTGCTAGGAGACAGGGGTTGCGAGAGACCCAGTACTTC. Amino acid sequence: CSARRQGLRETQYF.

This clonotype was recorded once. The chain recombines TRBV6-2 or TRBV6-3 with TRBJ2-3; D perhaps matches TRBD1 (6 bases). Germline V gene lookup returns CDR1 MNHEY and CDR2 SVGEGT. This CDR3 has 13 residues. Deletions cut 9 bases from V and 2 bases from J, with 12 bases between. The CDR3 region is CARLGQPTDTQYF. DNA for the CDR3: TGTGCCAGGCTCGGACAGCCCACAGATACGCAGTATTTT.

This chain links TRBV11-1 with TRBJ1-6; D is undetermined. V was pared by 3 bases and J by 0 bases, with 12 bases between. CDR3 length: 17 residues. Looked up from germline, CDR1 is SGHAT and CDR2 is FQDESV (reference sequence). CDR3: CASSFGSGSSYNSPLHF. DNA for the CDR3: TGTGCCAGCAGCTTCGGGTCTGGGAGCTCCTATAATTCACCCCTCCACTTT.

This rearrangement joins TRBV15 to TRBJ2-2; no clear D gene. V lost 3 bases, J lost 6 bases, and 8 bases lay in between. The CDR3 has 13 residues. Germline V CDR1 and CDR2: LNHNV, YYDKDF (reference sequence). This CDR3 is CATSREFAGELFF. Here the CDR3 DNA reads TGTGCCACCAGCAGGGAATTCGCCGGGGAGCTGTTTTTT. Variable domain in full (rest from reference TRBV15 and TRBJ2-2): DAMVIQNPRYQVTQFGKPVTLSCSQTLNHNVMYWYQQKSSQAPKLLFHYYDKDFNNEADTPDNFQSRRPNTSFCFLDIRSPGLGDTAMYLCATSREFAGELFFGEGSRLTVL.

The rearrangement uses TRBV20-1 and TRBJ2-7; the D gene could be TRBD1 or TRBD2 (5 bases each). CDR3 length equals 14 residues. V was shortened by 0 bases and J by 2 bases, with 11 bases between the two germline ends. CDR1 is DFQATT, CDR2 SNEGSKA, per germline (reference sequence). The CDR3 region has the DNA TGCAGTGCTAGAGATCTGGGACCCCCCTACGAGCAGTACTTC. It codes for CSARDLGPPYEQYF.

In its sample, this clonotype was seen a few times. V and J are TRBV4-3 and TRBJ1-6; possible D gene TRBD1, 5 bases. Trimming pared 1 base from V and 7 bases from J, leaving 14 bases between. The CDR3 spans 16 residues. The germline V gene has CDR1 LGHNA and CDR2 YSLEER. The CDR3 loop reads CASSQGTGAFNSPLHF. DNA of the CDR3: TGCGCCAGCAGCCAAGGGACCGGGGCCTTCAATTCACCCCTCCACTTT.

This clonotype was observed many times. The J gene is TRBJ2-3, the V gene TRBV7-2; D is undetermined. CDR1 SGHTA and CDR2 FQGNSA come from the germline V gene. This CDR3 region has 11 residues. V lost 3 bases and J 7 bases, leaving 5 bases between the germline ends. This CDR3 is CASSFLYTQYF. The CDR3 DNA is TGTGCCAGCAGCTTCTTGTATACGCAGTATTTT.